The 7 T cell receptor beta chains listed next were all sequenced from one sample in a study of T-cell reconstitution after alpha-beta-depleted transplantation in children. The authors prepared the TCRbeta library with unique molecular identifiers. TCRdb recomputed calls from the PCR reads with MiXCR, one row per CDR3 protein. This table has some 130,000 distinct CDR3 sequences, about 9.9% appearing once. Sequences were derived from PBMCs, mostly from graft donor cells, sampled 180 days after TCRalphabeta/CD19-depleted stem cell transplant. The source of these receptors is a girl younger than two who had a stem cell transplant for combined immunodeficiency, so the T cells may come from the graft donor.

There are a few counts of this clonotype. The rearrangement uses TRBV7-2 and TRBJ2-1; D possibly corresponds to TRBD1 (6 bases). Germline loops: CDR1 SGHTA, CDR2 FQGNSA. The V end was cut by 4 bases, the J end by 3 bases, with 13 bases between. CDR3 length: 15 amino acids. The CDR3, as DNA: TGTGCCAGCAGCTCCAACAGGGTCGTCTACAATGAGCAGTTCTTC. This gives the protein CASSSNRVVYNEQFF.

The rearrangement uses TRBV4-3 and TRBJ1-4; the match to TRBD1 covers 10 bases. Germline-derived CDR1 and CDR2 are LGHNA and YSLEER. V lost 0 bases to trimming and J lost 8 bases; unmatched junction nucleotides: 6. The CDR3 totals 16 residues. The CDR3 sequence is CASSQELTGGWEKLFF. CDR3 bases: TGCGCCAGCAGCCAAGAGCTGACAGGGGGCTGGGAAAAACTGTTTTTT.

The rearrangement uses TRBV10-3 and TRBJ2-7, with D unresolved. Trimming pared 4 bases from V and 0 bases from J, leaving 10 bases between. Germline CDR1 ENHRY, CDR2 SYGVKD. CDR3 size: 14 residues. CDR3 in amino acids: CAISGGASSYEQYF. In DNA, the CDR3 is TGTGCCATCAGTGGTGGCGCTAGCTCCTACGAGCAGTACTTC.

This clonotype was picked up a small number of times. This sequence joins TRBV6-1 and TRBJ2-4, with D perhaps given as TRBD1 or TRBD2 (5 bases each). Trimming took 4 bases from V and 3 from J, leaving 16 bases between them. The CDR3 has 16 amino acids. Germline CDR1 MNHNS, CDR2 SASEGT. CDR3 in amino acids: CASSGDEAWGKNIQYF. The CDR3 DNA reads TGTGCCAGCAGTGGGGACGAGGCTTGGGGCAAAAACATTCAGTACTTC.

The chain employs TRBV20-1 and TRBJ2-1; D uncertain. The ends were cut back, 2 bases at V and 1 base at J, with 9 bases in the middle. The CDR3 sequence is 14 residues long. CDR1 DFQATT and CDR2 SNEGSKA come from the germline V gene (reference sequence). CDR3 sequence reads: CSARPDTSYNEQFF. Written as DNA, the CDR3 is TGCAGTGCTAGACCTGACACATCCTACAATGAGCAGTTCTTC.

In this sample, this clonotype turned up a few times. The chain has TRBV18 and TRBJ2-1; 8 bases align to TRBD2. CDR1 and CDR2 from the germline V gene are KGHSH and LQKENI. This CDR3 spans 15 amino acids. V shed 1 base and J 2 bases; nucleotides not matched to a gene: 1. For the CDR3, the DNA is TGTGCCAGCTCACCACTACTAGCGGCCTACAATGAGCAGTTCTTC. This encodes CASSPLLAAYNEQFF.

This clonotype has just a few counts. In nucleotides, the CDR3 is TGTGCCAGCAGTTTAGGGGGCCTAACCTACGAGCAGTACTTC. Its translation: CASSLGGLTYEQYF. This chain uses TRBV12-3 or TRBV12-4 with TRBJ2-7; D is perhaps TRBD1 (5 bases). Trimming removed 1 base from V and 2 bases from J, with 9 bases in between. This CDR3 has 14 residues.